The 20 T cell receptor beta chains given below trace back to one sample, sequenced in a study of post-analysis software for immune sequencing data (dated by TCRdb to the mid-2010s). The method was PCR. TCRdb names Illumina HiSeq 2500 as the instrument used. Unique molecular identifiers were incorporated into TCR beta cDNA libraries to reduce PCR and sequencing biases. Starting from the raw public reads, TCRdb applied fastp trimming at Q25, assembled clones with MiXCR and retained in-frame beta chains. Merged by CDR3 protein, the rows form single entries marked with the most common genes and DNA. Recorded for this sample are 450,000 to 650,000 distinct CDR3 sequences; roughly two fifths of them occurred a single time. The top ten clones comprise under 2% of the sample. These TCRs' antigens remain unknown. What the research found in general, with its limitations: Significantly higher frequencies in patients than in controls were found for about five TRBV segments, including TRBV5-6, TRBV5-1 and TRBV20-1.

Specimen: blood. The receptors stem from a girl aged 10 to 17 with multiple sclerosis.

As concerns this clonotype: One junction end disagrees with the germline gene, perhaps due to a read error. This chain joins TRBV2 and TRBJ2-1; D is unresolved. The CDR3 is made up of 13 amino acids. In germline, CDR1 is SNHLY, CDR2 FYNNEI. In DNA, the CDR3 is TGTGCCGGCAGCCGAACAAGTTACAATGAGCAGTTCTTC. Protein product: CAGSRTSYNEQFF.

This clonotype appeared a few times. This sequence joins TRBV12-3 or TRBV12-4 and TRBJ1-6; D is ambiguous. Deletions cut 1 base from V and 10 bases from J, with 11 bases between. This CDR3 is 14 amino acids long. The CDR3, as DNA: TGTGCCAGCAGTTTAGACCTCAGAGGGTCACCCCTCCACTTT. Translation: CASSLDLRGSPLHF.

As regards this clonotype: A read error may account for a junction end that differs from germline. The chain couples TRBV12-3 or TRBV12-4 to TRBJ2-2; a possible D gene is TRBD2 (5 bases). The CDR3 loop spans 13 amino acids. The CDR3 DNA reads TGTGCCAGCAGTTTAGTGGGAGCCGGGGAGCAGTTTTTT. It codes for CASSLVGAGEQFF.

This chain links TRBV6-1 with TRBJ1-1; 7 nucleotides agree with TRBD1. The CDR3 is made up of 13 amino acids. Per germline, CDR1 MNHNS and CDR2 SASEGT. The ends lost 4 bases at V and 7 bases at J; junction bases unmatched: 6. CDR3 DNA sequence: TGTGCCAGCAGTGGTCGACAGGGTATTGAAGCTTTCTTT. This codes for CASSGRQGIEAFF.

The rearrangement links TRBV18 to TRBJ2-1; 7 nucleotides agree with TRBD2. The CDR3 totals 15 residues. Unmatched junction bases numbered 1, after V lost 1 base and J lost 1 base. Looked up from germline, CDR1 is KGHSH and CDR2 is LQKENI. The CDR3 region has the DNA TGTGCCAGCTCACCACAGCGGGGATCCTACAATGAGCAGTTCTTC. This codes for CASSPQRGSYNEQFF.

This clonotype was seen a few times. The chain recombines TRBV7-6 with TRBJ2-1; 7 nucleotides align to TRBD2. This CDR3 is 16 amino acids long. The J segment lost 3 bases and the V segment lost 3 bases, leaving 8 bases of the junction unmatched. Germline V gene data show CDR1 as SGHVS and CDR2 as FNYEAQ. CDR3: CASSFALAGDYNEQFF. The CDR3 DNA reads TGTGCCAGCAGCTTTGCGCTGGCGGGAGACTACAATGAGCAGTTCTTC.

The chain combines TRBV6-5 with TRBJ2-2, with TRBD1 matching 10 bases. J lost 4 bases, V lost 9 bases, and 5 bases had no gene match. Germline V gives CDR1 MNHEY, CDR2 SVGAGI. CDR3 length: 14 residues. The CDR3 DNA follows: TGTGCCAGTCGTCGGACAGGGGGCACCGGGGAGCTGTTTTTT. Its protein product is CASRRTGGTGELFF.

This clonotype was observed many times. This chain uses TRBV7-9 with TRBJ2-3, with D unclear. V dropped 2 bases and J dropped 1 base, with 1 base sitting between them. The CDR3 is made up of 12 amino acids. Germline V CDR1 and CDR2: SEHNR, FQNEAQ (reference sequence). In nucleotides, the CDR3 is TGTGCCAGCAGCTTACGCACAGATACGCAGTATTTT. Amino acid sequence: CASSLRTDTQYF.

For this clonotype: One end of the junction does not line up with germline, which may come from a read error. The V call is TRBV6-5, the J call TRBJ1-5; unclear D gene. Germline values: CDR1 MNHEY, CDR2 SVGAGI. The CDR3 has 15 residues. In DNA form, the CDR3 reads TGTGCCAGCAGCCCCGGCCCTTATAGCAATCGGCCCCAGCATTTT. Its protein product is CASSPGPYSNRPQHF.

This clonotype was recorded a few times. The V and J genes are TRBV12-3 or TRBV12-4 and TRBJ1-1; TRBD1 is a possible D gene (5 bases). The CDR3 spans 14 residues. V was pared by 7 bases and J by 1 base, with 13 bases between. The DNA of the CDR3 is TGTGCCAGCACCTGGGGACTCCAGAACACTGAAGCTTTCTTT. Residues: CASTWGLQNTEAFF.

The rearrangement links TRBV27 to TRBJ2-7, with D tentatively TRBD1 or TRBD2 (5 bases each). The CDR3 covers 14 residues. Trimming shortened V by 6 bases and J by 3 bases, and 15 bases separated the two germline ends. Germline assignment: CDR1 MNHEY and CDR2 SMNVEV (reference sequence). The CDR3 here is CASSLAKGHYEQYF. DNA for the CDR3: TGTGCCAGCAGCCTAGCTAAAGGACACTACGAGCAGTACTTC.

This chain connects TRBV12-3 or TRBV12-4 to TRBJ2-4; 10 bases align to TRBD2. Trimming cost V 5 bases and J 13 bases; bases outside gene matches: 5. The CDR3 contains 12 residues. In DNA, the CDR3 is TGTGCCAGCAGTCCAAGCGGGAGGGAGCAGTACTTC. Protein sequence: CASSPSGREQYF.

The genes are TRBV6-5 and TRBJ2-3, with D tentatively TRBD2 (5 bases). The germline CDR1 and CDR2 sequences are MNHEY and SVGAGI. The V end lost 0 bases, the J end lost 6 bases, and 10 bases lay between the germline ends. This CDR3 contains 14 residues. In DNA form, the CDR3 reads TGTGCCAGCAGTTACTCGAGGGTGGTGGATACGCAGTATTTT. Translating it yields CASSYSRVVDTQYF.

The chain links TRBV29-1 to TRBJ2-1; 7 bases are a match to TRBD2. The germline CDR1 and CDR2 sequences are SQVTM and ANQGSEA. CDR3 length: 14 amino acids. V trimming: 5 bases; J trimming: 1 base; junction bases outside the gene matches: 5. The CDR3 DNA is TGCAGCGTTAAGAGGGGACTATCCTACAATGAGCAGTTCTTC. It yields the protein CSVKRGLSYNEQFF.

This clonotype turned up a few times. This rearrangement joins TRBV6-6 to TRBJ2-5; maybe TRBD1 (6 bases). The V and J ends lost 5 bases and 4 bases respectively, with 14 bases between them. The CDR3 covers 14 residues. Germline CDR1 reads MNHNY; CDR2 reads SVGAGI (reference sequence). The CDR3 region is CASSPGQTVETQYF. Here the CDR3 DNA reads TGTGCCAGCAGTCCCGGACAGACAGTAGAGACCCAGTACTTC.

The J gene is TRBJ2-1, the V gene TRBV10-1, with 8 positions matching TRBD2. Germline CDR1 is WNHNN and CDR2 is SYGVQD (reference sequence). This CDR3 has 15 residues. V lost 6 bases and J lost 7; bases outside the gene matches: 11. The CDR3 sequence: CASSESGSAGNEQFF. In nucleotides, the CDR3 is TGCGCCAGCAGCGAGAGCGGGAGCGCGGGGAATGAGCAGTTCTTC.

This clonotype was seen a few times. The chain combines TRBV7-6 with TRBJ1-2; a possible D gene is TRBD1 (5 bases). Germline loops: CDR1 SGHVS, CDR2 FNYEAQ. The CDR3 is made up of 16 amino acids. Between the trimmed V and J ends, which lost 6 bases and 7 bases, there was a span of 24 bases. CDR3 region: CASSPQPRDDSFGYTF. As DNA, the CDR3 is TGTGCCAGCAGTCCACAGCCCCGGGACGACTCTTTTGGCTACACCTTC.

The DNA of the CDR3 is TGCAGCGTTGATTCTGGGGCCAACGTCCTGACTTTC. Amino acid sequence: CSVDSGANVLTF. The rearrangement joins TRBV29-1 to TRBJ2-6; no reliable D call. There are 12 residues in the CDR3. V lost 3 bases and J lost 1, with 1 base in between. The V gene's germline CDR1 is SQVTM and CDR2 ANQGSEA.

The rearrangement joins TRBV9 to TRBJ2-5; D is ambiguous. Germline V lookup: CDR1 SGDLS, CDR2 YYNGEE. The V end lost 0 bases, the J end lost 0 bases, and 9 bases lay between the germline ends. This CDR3 is 15 amino acids long. CDR3 sequence (DNA): TGTGCCAGCAGCGTAGGTGCAAATTACCAAGAGACCCAGTACTTC. Its translation is CASSVGANYQETQYF.

The V call is TRBV9, the J call TRBJ2-1; 12 nucleotides line up with TRBD2. Germline CDR1 is SGDLS and CDR2 is YYNGEE. The CDR3 is 18 residues long. V lost 3 bases, J lost 0 bases, and 7 bases stayed unmatched. The CDR3 sequence is CASSALAGGYSSYNEQFF. The CDR3 nucleotides read TGTGCCAGCAGCGCACTAGCGGGGGGTTACAGCTCCTACAATGAGCAGTTCTTC.